Following are 10 T cell receptor beta chains from one sample sequenced in a study of cytomegalovirus exposure and HLA in healthy donors (dated by TCRdb to 2015 to 2018). Libraries were prepared through the immunoSEQ multiplex PCR assay. For the multiplex PCR, a mixture combining 60 forward primers for TCR Vbeta segments and 13 reverse primers for TCR Jbeta segments was used. In its TCRdb copy, this immuneACCESS table keeps in-frame sequences only and misses some clones. Where compared with another copy, unresolved V genes explain less than half of these, and the others have no known cause. The sample table holds under 85,000 clones, of which about 78% were seen once. In total, the top ten clones hold 3% to 4% of the sample. Sequences were obtained from PBMCs. These TCRs come from a man aged 18 to 30 in good health and CMV-seronegative.

This chain joins TRBV28 and TRBJ1-5; 9 positions match TRBD1. CDR3 length: 17 residues. Germline V gene sequence: CDR1 MDHEN, CDR2 SYDVKM. Trimming at V came to 2 bases and at J to 7 bases, leaving 12 bases not matched to a gene. The CDR3 here is CASSLPGGTGYRQPQHF. The CDR3 DNA sequence: TGTGCCAGCAGTTTACCCGGGGGGACAGGGTACCGCCAGCCCCAGCATTTT.

Here the CDR3 reads CASSFTTGWEQYF. The CDR3 region has the DNA TGTGCCAGCAGCTTTACGACAGGGTGGGAGCAGTACTTC. The chain has TRBV5-8 and TRBJ2-7; 7 bases line up with TRBD1. Germline CDR1 SGHTS, CDR2 YDEGEE. The V gene end was trimmed by 2 bases and the J gene end by 7 bases; junction bases not matched to a gene: 6. The CDR3 length is 13 residues.

The chain links TRBV7-2 to TRBJ1-2; the match to TRBD1 covers 8 bases. From germline, CDR1 is SGHTA and CDR2 FQGNSA. V shed 5 bases and J 6 bases; nucleotides not matched to a gene: 2. This CDR3 is 12 amino acids long. CDR3 coding DNA: TGTGCCAGCAGCCCGACAGGGGATGGCTACACCTTC. Its translation: CASSPTGDGYTF.

The chain uses TRBV14 and TRBJ2-4; 9 nucleotides agree with TRBD1. CDR3 size: 18 residues. Germline CDR1 SGHDN, CDR2 FVKESK. The V and J ends lost 1 base and 0 bases, in that order; junction bases with no gene match: 7. The CDR3 spells CASSQGGQGILAKNIQYF. CDR3 DNA sequence: TGTGCCAGCAGCCAAGGGGGACAGGGAATATTAGCCAAAAACATTCAGTACTTC.

The V call is TRBV5-1, the J call TRBJ1-5; D is unresolved. The CDR3 sequence is 15 residues long. The germline gives CDR1 SGHRS, CDR2 YFSETQ. The V end was cut by 1 base, the J end by 0 bases, with 8 bases between. For the CDR3, the DNA is TGCGCCAGCAGCTTGAGTGTAGATAGCAATCAGCCCCAGCATTTT. It yields the protein CASSLSVDSNQPQHF.

The gene calls are TRBV5-1 and TRBJ2-3, with 10 bases that match TRBD1. CDR1 SGHRS and CDR2 YFSETQ come from the germline V gene. The CDR3 contains 16 residues. V lost 0 bases, J lost 6 bases, and 7 bases stayed unmatched. The CDR3 DNA reads TGCGCCAGCAGCTTGGCCGTAGCGGGACAGGGGGATACGCAGTATTTT. Translating gives CASSLAVAGQGDTQYF.

V and J are TRBV7-6 and TRBJ2-7, with D tentatively TRBD2 (6 bases). V lost 0 bases and J lost 3, with 9 bases in between. CDR1 and CDR2 from the germline V gene are SGHVS and FNYEAQ. The CDR3 is 14 residues long. The CDR3 region has the DNA TGTGCCAGCAGCTTAGCGGGGGGTGGCTACGAGCAGTACGTC. It translates to CASSLAGGGYEQYV.

This sequence joins TRBV7-9 and TRBJ2-7, with D perhaps matching TRBD1 (5 bases). Germline CDR1 reads SEHNR; CDR2 reads FQNEAQ (reference sequence). The CDR3 spans 14 residues. Trimming pared 1 base from V and 0 bases from J, leaving 7 bases between. The CDR3 DNA is TGTGCCAGCAGCTTAGGACAGAGCTCCTACGAGCAGTACTTC. As protein: CASSLGQSSYEQYF.

CDR3 region: CASSLALAGGYEQYV. For the CDR3, the DNA is TGTGCCAGCAGCTTAGCACTAGCGGGGGGATACGAGCAGTACGTC. The rearrangement uses TRBV7-2 and TRBJ2-7, with 12 bases fitting TRBD2. CDR3 length: 15 residues. The trim removed 0 bases at V and 4 bases at J, leaving 1 base unmatched. CDR1 SGHTA and CDR2 FQGNSA come from the germline V gene.

The J gene is TRBJ2-7, the V gene TRBV6-1; weak D call: TRBD2 (6 bases). In germline, CDR1 is MNHNS, CDR2 SASEGT. V was pared by 3 bases and J by 4 bases, with 13 bases between. The CDR3 sequence is 14 residues long. CDR3: CASSDLSGRYEQYV. Written as DNA, the CDR3 is TGTGCCAGCAGTGACCTTAGCGGTAGGTACGAGCAGTACGTC.